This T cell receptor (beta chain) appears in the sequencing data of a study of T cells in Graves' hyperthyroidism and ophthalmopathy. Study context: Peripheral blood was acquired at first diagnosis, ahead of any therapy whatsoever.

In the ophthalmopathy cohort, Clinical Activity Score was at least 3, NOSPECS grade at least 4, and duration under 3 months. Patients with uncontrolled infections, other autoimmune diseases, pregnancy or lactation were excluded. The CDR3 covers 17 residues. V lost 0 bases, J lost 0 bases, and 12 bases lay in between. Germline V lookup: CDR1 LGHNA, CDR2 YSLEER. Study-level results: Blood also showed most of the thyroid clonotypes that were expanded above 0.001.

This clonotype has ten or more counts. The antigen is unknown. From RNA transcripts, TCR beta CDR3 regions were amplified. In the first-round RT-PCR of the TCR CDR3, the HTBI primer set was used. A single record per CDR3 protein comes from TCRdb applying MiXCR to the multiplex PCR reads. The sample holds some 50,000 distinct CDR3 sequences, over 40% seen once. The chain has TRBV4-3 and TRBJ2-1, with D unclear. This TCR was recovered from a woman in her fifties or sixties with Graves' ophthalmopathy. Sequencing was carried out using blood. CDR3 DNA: TGCGCCAGCAGCCAAGATGCAGCAGGCTTCTCCTACAATGAGCAGTTCTTC. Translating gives CASSQDAAGFSYNEQFF.